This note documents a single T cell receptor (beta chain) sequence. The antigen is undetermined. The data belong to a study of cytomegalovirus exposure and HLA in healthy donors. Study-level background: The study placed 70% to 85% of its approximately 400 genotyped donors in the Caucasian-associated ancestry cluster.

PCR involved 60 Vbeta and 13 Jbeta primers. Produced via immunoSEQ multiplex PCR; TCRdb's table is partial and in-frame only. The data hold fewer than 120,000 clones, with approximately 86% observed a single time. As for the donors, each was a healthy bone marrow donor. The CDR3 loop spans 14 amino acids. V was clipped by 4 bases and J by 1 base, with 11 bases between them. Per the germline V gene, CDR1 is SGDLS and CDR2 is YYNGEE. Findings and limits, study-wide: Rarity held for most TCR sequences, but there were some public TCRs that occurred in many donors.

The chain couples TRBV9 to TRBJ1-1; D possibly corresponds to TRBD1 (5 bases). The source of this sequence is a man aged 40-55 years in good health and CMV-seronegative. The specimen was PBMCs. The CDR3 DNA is TGTGCCAGCAGCCGCGGACAAGCGAACACTGAAGCTTTCTTT. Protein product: CASSRGQANTEAFF. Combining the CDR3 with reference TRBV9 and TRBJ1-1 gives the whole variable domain DSGVTQTPKHLITATGQRVTLRCSPRSGDLSVYWYQQSLDQGLQFLIQYYNGEERAKGNILERFSAQQFPDLHSELNLSSLELGDSALYFCASSRGQANTEAFFGQGTRLTVV.